In its sample, the clone carrying this TCR beta chain was seen once. Its antigen is unidentified. This sample was taken from a study of type 1 and type 2 diabetes patients. Study at large: CD4+ or CD8+ T cells were positively selected from PBMCs with microbeads.

Study findings and constraints: Some T1D-only expanded clones might appear in more T2D or control samples. Groups were not age- or gender-matched, which may bias interpretation.

Genomic DNA was the PCR template. Multiplex PCR with 30 forward and 13 reverse primers amplified the TCR beta CDR3. Each CDR3 protein gets one entry after TCRdb re-called the multiplex PCR reads with MiXCR. The sample holds 250,000 or so distinct CDR3 sequences, over 45% seen once. The CDR3 has 15 amino acids. Germline V gives CDR1 GTSNPN, CDR2 SVGIG (reference sequence). Roughly 9.5 milliliters of peripheral blood were collected from each participant. This TCR was sampled from a man between 18 and 29 years old with type 2 diabetes. Material: peripheral blood mononuclear cells (PBMCs). The rearrangement uses TRBV30 and TRBJ2-5; D possibly matches TRBD1 or TRBD2 (6 bases each). TRBJ2-1 explains the end of the DNA better; the J call may be wrong. In DNA, the CDR3 is TGTGCCTGGAGTATCTCGGCCGGGGGCCATAATGAGCAGTTCTTC. This translates into CAWSISAGGHNEQFF.